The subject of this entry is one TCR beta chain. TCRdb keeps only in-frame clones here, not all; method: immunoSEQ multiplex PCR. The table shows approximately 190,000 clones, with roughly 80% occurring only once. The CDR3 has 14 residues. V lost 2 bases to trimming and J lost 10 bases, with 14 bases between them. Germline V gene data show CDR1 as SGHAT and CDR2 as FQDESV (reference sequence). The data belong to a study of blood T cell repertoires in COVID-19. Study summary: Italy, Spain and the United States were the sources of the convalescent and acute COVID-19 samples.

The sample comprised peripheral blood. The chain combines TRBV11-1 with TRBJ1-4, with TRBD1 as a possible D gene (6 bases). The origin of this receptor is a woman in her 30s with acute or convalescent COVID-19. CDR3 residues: CASSLRKGRGKLFF. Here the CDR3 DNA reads TGTGCCAGCAGCTTAAGAAAGGGCAGGGGAAAACTGTTTTTT.